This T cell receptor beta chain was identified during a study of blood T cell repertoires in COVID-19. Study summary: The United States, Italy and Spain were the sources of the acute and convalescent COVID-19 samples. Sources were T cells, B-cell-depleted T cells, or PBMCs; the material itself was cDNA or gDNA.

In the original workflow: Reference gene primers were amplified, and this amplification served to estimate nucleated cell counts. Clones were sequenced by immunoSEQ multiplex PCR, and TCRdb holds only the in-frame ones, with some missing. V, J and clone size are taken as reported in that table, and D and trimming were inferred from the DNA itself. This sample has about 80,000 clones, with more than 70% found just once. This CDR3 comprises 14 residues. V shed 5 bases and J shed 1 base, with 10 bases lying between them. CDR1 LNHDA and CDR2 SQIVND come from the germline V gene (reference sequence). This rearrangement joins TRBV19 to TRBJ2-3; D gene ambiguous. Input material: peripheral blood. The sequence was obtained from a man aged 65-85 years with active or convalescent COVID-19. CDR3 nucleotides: TGTGCCAGTAGTGAGATATCCGGCACAGATACGCAGTATTTT. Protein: CASSEISGTDTQYF.